A single sample gave rise to the 16 T cell receptor beta chains below, sequenced in a study of OX40 agonist ivuxolimab in advanced cancers. The receptor library was made with the immunoSEQ multiplex PCR assay. TCRdb holds this immuneACCESS table with in-frame rearrangements only. Some clones are missing; in checked studies, unresolved V genes explain under half, and the rest has no known cause. The table for this sample lists 66,000 or so clones; 92% of them were counted only once. Together, the top ten hold roughly 21% of the sample. The sample in question was CD4+ or CD8+ T cells sorted from blood, obtained in a trial of the OX40 agonist ivuxolimab. These receptors were collected from an adult with an advanced solid tumor such as melanoma, head and neck, liver or kidney cancer.

The chain employs TRBV28 and TRBJ1-2, with a tentative D call TRBD1 (5 bases). Trimming took 3 bases from V and 0 from J, leaving 14 bases between them. The CDR3 is 16 amino acids. Germline values: CDR1 MDHEN, CDR2 SYDVKM. The DNA of the CDR3 is TGTGCCAGCAGTTTTCGCAGGGTAGACCCTAACTATGGCTACACCTTC. Translating it yields CASSFRRVDPNYGYTF.

The chain carries TRBV30 and TRBJ2-3; 15 bases map to TRBD2. With 2 bases clipped from V and 4 bases from J, the junction kept 4 bases outside the gene matches. The CDR3 has 16 amino acids. The V gene's germline CDR1 is GTSNPN and CDR2 SVGIG (reference sequence). The CDR3 here is CAWSWTSGGEADTQYF. For the CDR3, the DNA is TGTGCCTGGAGTTGGACTAGCGGGGGGGAGGCAGATACGCAGTATTTT.

The chain couples TRBV30 to TRBJ2-7, with no clear D. The CDR3 totals 13 residues. CDR1 is GTSNPN, CDR2 SVGIG, per germline (reference sequence). Trimming left V 2 bases short and J 7 bases short, with 15 bases between. The CDR3 is CAWSLIVDEEQYF. In DNA, the CDR3 is TGTGCCTGGAGTTTGATTGTGGACGAAGAGCAGTACTTC.

As to this clone: In the same sample, other DNA sequences code for this CDR3. The genes are TRBV9 and TRBJ2-3; the D is unclear. In germline, CDR1 is SGDLS, CDR2 YYNGEE. The V end was cut by 0 bases, the J end by 4 bases, with 3 bases between. This CDR3 comprises 12 residues. As DNA, the CDR3 is TGTGCCAGCAGCGTAGGGGCAGATACGCAGTATTTT. As protein: CASSVGADTQYF.

Here the CDR3 reads CASSLAPDSFYGYTF. The CDR3 DNA sequence: TGTGCCAGCAGCTTGGCCCCGGACAGCTTCTATGGCTACACCTTC. This rearrangement joins TRBV5-5 to TRBJ1-2, with D maybe TRBD1 (6 bases). The CDR3 totals 15 residues. The V end lost 0 bases, the J end lost 4 bases, and 13 bases lay between the germline ends. Germline CDR1 is SGHKS and CDR2 is YYEKEE (reference sequence). Using reference TRBV5-5 and TRBJ1-2 for the parts outside the CDR3, the full variable domain is DAGVTQSPTHLIKTRGQQVTLRCSPISGHKSVSWYQQVLGQGPQFIFQYYEKEERGRGNFPDRFSARQFPNYSSELNVNALLLGDSALYLCASSLAPDSFYGYTFGSGTRLTVV.

The rearrangement joins TRBV27 to TRBJ1-2, with TRBD1 as a possible D gene (6 bases). CDR3 length: 14 amino acids. Looked up from germline, CDR1 is MNHEY and CDR2 is SMNVEV (reference sequence). V was trimmed by 5 bases and J by 7 bases, leaving 17 bases between them. In nucleotides, the CDR3 is TGTGCCAGCAGTCCCTTACCGGGACACACTGGCTACACCTTC. Protein: CASSPLPGHTGYTF.

This clone was recorded only once. The genes are TRBV28 and TRBJ2-4, with no clear D. This CDR3 has 15 residues. Germline CDR1 reads MDHEN; CDR2 reads SYDVKM. V dropped 7 bases and J dropped 0 bases, with 13 bases sitting between them. The CDR3 bases are TGTGCCAGCACGAAGACCTTGCTAGCCAAAAACATTCAGTACTTC. It codes for CASTKTLLAKNIQYF.

This clone has just one count. The rearrangement links TRBV19 to TRBJ1-1; a possible D gene is TRBD1 (5 bases). Trimming left V 6 bases short and J 3 bases short, with 20 bases between. In germline, CDR1 is LNHDA, CDR2 SQIVND (reference sequence). The CDR3 contains 16 residues. The CDR3 sequence: CASRLTVGVFDTEAFF. CDR3 nucleotide sequence: TGTGCCAGTAGGTTGACAGTGGGGGTATTTGACACTGAAGCTTTCTTT.

This clone came up once. The chain is built from TRBV28 and TRBJ2-3; TRBD2 is a possible D gene (6 bases). This CDR3 is built from 13 residues. Germline CDR1 MDHEN, CDR2 SYDVKM. V was clipped by 6 bases and J by 5 bases, with 12 bases between them. The CDR3 sequence is CASSLGGIDTQYF. CDR3 sequence (DNA): TGTGCCAGCAGCCTCGGAGGGATAGATACGCAGTATTTT.

The chain couples TRBV30 to TRBJ2-7; D unresolved. This CDR3 contains 14 residues. Germline CDR1 is GTSNPN and CDR2 is SVGIG (reference sequence). V lost 2 bases and J 3 bases, leaving 14 bases between the germline ends. In DNA form, the CDR3 reads TGTGCCTGGAGTCGTTTCGGCGAAAACTACGAGCAGTACTTC. Its protein product is CAWSRFGENYEQYF.

The chain uses TRBV13 and TRBJ1-1; weak D call: TRBD1 (6 bases). Trimming left V 1 base short and J 8 bases short, with 23 bases between. The CDR3 loop spans 17 amino acids. Germline CDR1 reads PRHDT; CDR2 reads FYEKMQ (reference sequence). As DNA, the CDR3 is TGTGCCAGCAGCTTAGTTGGATCGGGGGCCCCCGCCGTCGAAGCTTTCTTT. Encoded protein: CASSLVGSGAPAVEAFF.

The rearrangement links TRBV14 to TRBJ2-3; D call uncertain. V lost 3 bases, J lost 4 bases, and 17 bases lay in between. CDR1 and CDR2 (germline): SGHDN, FVKESK. This CDR3 is built from 16 residues. This CDR3 reads CASSQTRRQAADTQYF. The CDR3, as DNA: TGTGCCAGCAGCCAGACACGAAGGCAGGCTGCAGATACGCAGTATTTT.

J is TRBJ2-1 and V is TRBV6-5, with 9 bases lining up with TRBD2. The CDR3 has 13 residues. The V segment lost 2 bases and the J segment 15 bases; nucleotides outside the gene matches: 8. Germline V lookup: CDR1 MNHEY, CDR2 SVGAGI. The CDR3 is CASSYGSGSLLFF. CDR3 DNA sequence: TGTGCCAGCAGTTACGGTAGCGGGAGTCTTCTGTTCTTC.

The chain uses TRBV7-9 and TRBJ2-3, with D uncertain. The CDR3 is 13 amino acids. Trimming pared 5 bases from V and 4 bases from J, leaving 10 bases between. Germline assignment: CDR1 SEHNR and CDR2 FQNEAQ (reference sequence). CDR3 DNA: TGTGCCAGCAGCCGCTTAGTGTCAGATACGCAGTATTTT. Residues: CASSRLVSDTQYF.

The rearrangement links TRBV5-5 to TRBJ2-1; D gene ambiguous. CDR3 size: 14 residues. In germline, CDR1 is SGHKS, CDR2 YYEKEE (reference sequence). V was cut by 4 bases and J by 0 bases, with 8 bases left in between. For the CDR3, the DNA is TGTGCCAGCAGCCAGATGAGCTCCTACAATGAGCAGTTCTTC. Protein sequence: CASSQMSSYNEQFF.

The sample holds a few counts of this clone. This chain connects TRBV2 to TRBJ1-5; the match to TRBD1 covers 8 bases. The CDR3 totals 15 residues. V was pared by 5 bases and J by 3 bases, with 6 bases of the junction left unmatched. Germline values: CDR1 SNHLY, CDR2 FYNNEI. CDR3: CASSSGTGFNQPQHF. DNA for the CDR3: TGTGCCAGCAGTTCCGGGACAGGATTCAATCAGCCCCAGCATTTT.